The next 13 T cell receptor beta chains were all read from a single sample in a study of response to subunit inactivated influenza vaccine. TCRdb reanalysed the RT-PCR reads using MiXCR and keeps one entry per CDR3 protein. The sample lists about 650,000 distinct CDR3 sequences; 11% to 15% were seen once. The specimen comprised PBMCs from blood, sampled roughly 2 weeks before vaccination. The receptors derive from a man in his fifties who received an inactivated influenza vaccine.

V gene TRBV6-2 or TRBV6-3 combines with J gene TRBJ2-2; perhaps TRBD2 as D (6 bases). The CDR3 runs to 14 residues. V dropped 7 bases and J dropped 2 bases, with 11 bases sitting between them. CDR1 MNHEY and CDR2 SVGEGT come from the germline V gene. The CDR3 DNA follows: TGTGCCAGCATCCAAGGACTAAACACCGGGGAGCTGTTTTTT. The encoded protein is CASIQGLNTGELFF.

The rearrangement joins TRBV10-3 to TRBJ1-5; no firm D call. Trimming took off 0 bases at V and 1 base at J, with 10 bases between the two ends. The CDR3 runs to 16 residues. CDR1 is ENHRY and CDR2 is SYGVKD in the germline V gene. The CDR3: CAISESMGRSNQPQHF. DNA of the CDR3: TGTGCCATCAGTGAGTCGATGGGTCGGAGCAATCAGCCCCAGCATTTT.

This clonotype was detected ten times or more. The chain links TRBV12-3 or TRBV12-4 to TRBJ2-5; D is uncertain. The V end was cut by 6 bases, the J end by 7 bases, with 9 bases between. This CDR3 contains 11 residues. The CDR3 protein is CASSPGGTQYF. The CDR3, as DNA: TGTGCCAGCAGCCCGGGCGGGACCCAGTACTTC.

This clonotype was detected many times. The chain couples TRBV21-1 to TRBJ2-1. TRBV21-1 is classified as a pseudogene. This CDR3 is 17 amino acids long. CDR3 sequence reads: CASSKRQRGSSYNEQFF. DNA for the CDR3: TGTGCCAGCAGCAAACGCCAAAGAGGGAGCTCCTACAATGAGCAGTTCTTC.

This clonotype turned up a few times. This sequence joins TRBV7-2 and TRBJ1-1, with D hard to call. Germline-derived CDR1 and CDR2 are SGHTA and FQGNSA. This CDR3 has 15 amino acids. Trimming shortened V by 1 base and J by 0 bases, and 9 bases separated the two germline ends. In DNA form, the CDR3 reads TGTGCCAGCAGCTTAGGAGCCAGACTGAACACTGAAGCTTTCTTT. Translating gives CASSLGARLNTEAFF.

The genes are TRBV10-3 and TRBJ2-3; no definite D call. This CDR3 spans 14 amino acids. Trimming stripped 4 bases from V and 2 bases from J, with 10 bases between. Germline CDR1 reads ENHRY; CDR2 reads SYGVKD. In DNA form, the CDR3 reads TGTGCCATCAGTGCCCCGGCGTCCACAGATACGCAGTATTTT. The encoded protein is CAISAPASTDTQYF.

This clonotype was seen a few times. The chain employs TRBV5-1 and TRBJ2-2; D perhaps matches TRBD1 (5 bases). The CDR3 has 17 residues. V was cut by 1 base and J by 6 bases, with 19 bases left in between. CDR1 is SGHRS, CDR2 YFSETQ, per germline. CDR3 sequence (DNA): TGCGCCAGCAGCTTGTTTTCCAGGGCCCTTTCCCCCGGGGAGCTGTTTTTT. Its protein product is CASSLFSRALSPGELFF.

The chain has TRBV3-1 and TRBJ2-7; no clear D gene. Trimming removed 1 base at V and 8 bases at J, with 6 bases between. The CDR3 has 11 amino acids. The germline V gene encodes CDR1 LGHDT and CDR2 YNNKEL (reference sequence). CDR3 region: CASSQGAQQYF. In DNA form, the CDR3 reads TGTGCCAGCAGCCAAGGGGCGCAGCAGTACTTC.

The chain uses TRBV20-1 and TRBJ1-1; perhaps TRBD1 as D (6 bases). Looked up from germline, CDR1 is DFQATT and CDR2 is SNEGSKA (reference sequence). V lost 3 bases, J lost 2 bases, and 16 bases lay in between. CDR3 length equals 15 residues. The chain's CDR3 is CSARERAGANTEAFF. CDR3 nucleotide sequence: TGCAGTGCTAGGGAGCGGGCAGGGGCCAACACTGAAGCTTTCTTT.

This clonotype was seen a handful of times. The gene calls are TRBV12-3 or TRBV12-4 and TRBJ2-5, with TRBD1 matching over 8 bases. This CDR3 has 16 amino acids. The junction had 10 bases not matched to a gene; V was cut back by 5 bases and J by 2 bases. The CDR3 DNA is TGTGCCAGCAGTCATACAGGGGGGCGGGGACAAGAGACCCAGTACTTC. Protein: CASSHTGGRGQETQYF.

In nucleotides, the CDR3 is TGTGCCAGCAGCCCTAGACTAGCGGGGATGGCAGATACGCAGTATTTT. It codes for CASSPRLAGMADTQYF. The chain is built from TRBV14 and TRBJ2-3, with TRBD2 matching over 11 bases. The germline V gene encodes CDR1 SGHDN and CDR2 FVKESK. The CDR3 is made up of 16 amino acids. J gave up 4 bases and V 4 bases, and 7 bases lay outside the gene matches.

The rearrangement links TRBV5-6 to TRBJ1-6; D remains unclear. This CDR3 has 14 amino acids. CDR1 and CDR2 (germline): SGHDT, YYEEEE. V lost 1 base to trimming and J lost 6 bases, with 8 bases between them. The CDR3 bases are TGTGCCAGCAGCTTGTTCGGCAGTAATTCACCCCTCCACTTT. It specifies CASSLFGSNSPLHF.

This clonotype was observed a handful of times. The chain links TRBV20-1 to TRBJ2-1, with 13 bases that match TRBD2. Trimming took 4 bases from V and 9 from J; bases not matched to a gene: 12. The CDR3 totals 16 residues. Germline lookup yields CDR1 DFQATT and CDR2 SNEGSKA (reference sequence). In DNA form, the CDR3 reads TGCAGTGCTACCCAGACTACTAGCGGGGGGGCTGGTGAGCAGTTCTTC. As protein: CSATQTTSGGAGEQFF.